This TCR beta chain is drawn from a study of regulatory T cells in long-lasting Graves disease. Study outcomes and limitations: Public clonotype sharing was higher in persistent than newly diagnosed patients.

This clonotype was picked up a small number of times. Its antigen is not identified. Trimming cost V 4 bases and J 1 base, with 8 bases left between them. The CDR3 contains 13 residues. Per germline, CDR1 SGHRS and CDR2 YFSETQ. The time point is: persistent/refractory GD, antithyroid drugs over 5 years with positive TRAb. RNA extracted from PBMCs served as the sequencing template. Through Arm-PCR of CDR3 regions and iRepertoire HTBI primers, TCR beta libraries were built. Each CDR3 protein gets one entry after TCRdb re-called the multiplex PCR reads with MiXCR. Of 400,000 or so distinct CDR3 sequences listed, roughly a quarter are singletons.

Source: peripheral blood mononuclear cells (PBMCs), taken when the disease was refractory, from a patient treated with antithyroid drugs. The chain links TRBV5-1 to TRBJ2-5, with D possibly being TRBD1 (5 bases). The clonotype was recovered from a female donor with Graves disease. DNA for the CDR3: TGCGCCAGCAGCGCCCAGGGCCAAGAGACCCAGTACTTC. It translates to CASSAQGQETQYF.